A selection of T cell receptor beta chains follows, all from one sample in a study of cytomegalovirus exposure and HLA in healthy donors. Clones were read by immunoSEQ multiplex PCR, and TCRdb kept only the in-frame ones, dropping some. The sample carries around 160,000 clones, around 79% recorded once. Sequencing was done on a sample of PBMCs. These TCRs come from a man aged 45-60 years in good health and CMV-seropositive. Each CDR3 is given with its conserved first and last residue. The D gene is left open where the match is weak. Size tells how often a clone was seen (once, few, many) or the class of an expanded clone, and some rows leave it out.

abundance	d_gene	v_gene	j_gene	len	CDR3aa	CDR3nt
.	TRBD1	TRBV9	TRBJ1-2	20	CASSNPITGGRLLPPYGYTF	TGTGCCAGCAGCAACCCAATTACAGGGGGAAGGCTCCTACCTCCATATGGCTACACCTTC
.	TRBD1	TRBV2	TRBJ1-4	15	CASRGQAITNEKLFF	TGTGCCAGCAGGGGACAGGCGATAACTAATGAAAAACTGTTTTTT
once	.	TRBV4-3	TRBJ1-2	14	CASSQGATPYGYTF	TGCGCCAGCAGCCAAGGTGCTACCCCCTATGGCTACACCTTC
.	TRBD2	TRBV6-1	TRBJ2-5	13	CASSYSGGETQYF	TGTGCCAGCAGTTATAGCGGGGGTGAGACCCAGTACTTC
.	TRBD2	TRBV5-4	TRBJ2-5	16	CASSSGGPMEIGTQYF	TGTGCCAGCAGCTCGGGGGGGCCCATGGAGATAGGGACCCAGTACTTC
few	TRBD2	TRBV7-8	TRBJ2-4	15	CASSWGGVGRDIQYF	TGTGCCAGCAGCTGGGGGGGCGTCGGGAGGGACATTCAGTACTTC
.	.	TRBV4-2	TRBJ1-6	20	CASSQDSPRGSVSYNSPLHF	TGTGCCAGCAGCCAAGATTCCCCGCGGGGGTCGGTCTCCTATAATTCACCCCTCCACTTT
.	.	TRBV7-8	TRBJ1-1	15	CASSLGLLGNTEAFF	TGTGCCAGCAGCTTAGGGTTGCTAGGGAACACTGAAGCTTTCTTT
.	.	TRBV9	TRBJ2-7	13	CASSVGGHYEQYF	TGTGCCAGCAGCGTAGGGGGGCATTACGAGCAGTACTTC
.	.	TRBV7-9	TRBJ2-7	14	CASSLPGRGYEQYF	TGTGCCAGCAGCCTCCCCGGTAGGGGCTACGAGCAGTACTTC
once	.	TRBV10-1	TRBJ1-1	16	CASSPLGRNLNTEAFF	TGCGCCAGCAGCCCCCTGGGGAGGAACCTGAACACTGAAGCTTTCTTT
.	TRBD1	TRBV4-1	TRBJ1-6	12	CASSRGQGPLHF	TGCGCCAGCAGCCGAGGACAGGGCCCCCTCCACTTT
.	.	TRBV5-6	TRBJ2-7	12	CASSYSSYEQYF	TGTGCCAGCAGCTACAGCTCCTACGAGCAGTACTTC
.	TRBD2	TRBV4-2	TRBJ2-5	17	CASSQVLTSGGWETQYF	TGTGCCAGCAGCCAAGTTCTTACTAGCGGGGGTTGGGAGACCCAGTACTTC
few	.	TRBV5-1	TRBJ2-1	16	CASSLEPRGGYNEQFF	TGCGCCAGCAGCTTGGAACCCCGGGGAGGCTACAATGAGCAGTTCTTC
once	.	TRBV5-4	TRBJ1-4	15	CASSLDSPTNEKLFF	TGTGCCAGCAGCCTGGACAGTCCTACTAATGAAAAACTGTTTTTT